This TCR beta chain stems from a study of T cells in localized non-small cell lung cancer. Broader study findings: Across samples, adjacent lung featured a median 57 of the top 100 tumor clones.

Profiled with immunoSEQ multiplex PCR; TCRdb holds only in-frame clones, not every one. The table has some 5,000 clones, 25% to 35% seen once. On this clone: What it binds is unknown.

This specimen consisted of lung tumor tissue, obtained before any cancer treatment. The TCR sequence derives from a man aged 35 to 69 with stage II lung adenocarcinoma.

The CDR3 sequence is CASSVKLGNGYTF. The DNA for the CDR3 is TGTGCCAGCAGCGTAAAATTGGGGAACGGCTACACCTTC. The chain joins TRBV9 to TRBJ1-2; D remains ambiguous. Germline CDR1 and CDR2: SGDLS and YYNGEE. CDR3 length: 13 amino acids. Trimming removed 1 base at V and 8 bases at J, with 12 bases between.